This TCR beta chain was recorded in a study of blood T cell repertoires in COVID-19. Study-wide background: The samples span acute and convalescent COVID-19 from the United States, Italy and Spain.

Libraries were prepared by immunoSEQ multiplex PCR; TCRdb keeps only in-frame clonotypes and omits some of them. The sample lists about 160,000 clones; about four fifths were seen once. Germline lookup yields CDR1 KGHSH and CDR2 LQKENI. Trimming cost V 3 bases and J 1 base, with 19 bases left between them. The CDR3 covers 18 residues. The chain joins TRBV18 to TRBJ2-1, with TRBD2 as a possible D gene (7 bases). This TCR came from a man aged 60 to 75 who had recovered from COVID-19. The sample consisted of PBMCs or T cells enriched from blood (not recorded which). CDR3 protein: CASSPRMRGGGSYNEQFF. The CDR3, as DNA: TGTGCCAGCTCACCCCGAATGAGGGGAGGGGGATCCTACAATGAGCAGTTCTTC.